The next 24 T cell receptor beta chains were all read from a single sample in a study of a mutant IDH1 vaccine in newly diagnosed glioma. Sequenced by immunoSEQ multiplex PCR; TCRdb stores in-frame clones only, minus some. This sample has approximately 84,000 clones; approximately 80% occur once, and the top ten carry more than 4.5%. The antigens for these receptors are not known. Time point in this sample: week 47, end of study. With topical imiquimod, each dose of the vaccine consisted of 300 ug of mutant IDH1 20-mer peptide. The sequences come from PBMCs, collected from a glioma patient whose treatment included an IDH1 peptide vaccine. All receptors derive from a man in his forties or fifties with glioma.

The chain links TRBV7-9 to TRBJ1-4; tentative D call: TRBD1 (6 bases). Looked up from germline, CDR1 is SEHNR and CDR2 is FQNEAQ (reference sequence). This CDR3 region has 14 residues. Between the trimmed V and J ends, which lost 1 base and 6 bases, there was a span of 9 bases. The chain's CDR3 is CASSLGRGDEKLFF. DNA of the CDR3: TGTGCCAGCAGCTTAGGCAGGGGAGATGAAAAACTGTTTTTT.

This chain joins TRBV27 and TRBJ1-5; TRBD1 aligns across 7 bases. CDR3 size: 13 residues. Germline values: CDR1 MNHEY, CDR2 SMNVEV (reference sequence). V lost 5 bases, J lost 5 bases, and 3 bases stayed unmatched. In DNA form, the CDR3 reads TGTGCCAGCAGTAAGACAGGGCATCAGCCCCAGCATTTT. Protein product: CASSKTGHQPQHF.

A single count supports this clone. The chain combines TRBV5-5 with TRBJ2-2; weak D call: TRBD2 (5 bases). This CDR3 has 14 residues. The V gene lost 7 bases and the J gene lost 3 bases, with 13 bases spanning the gap. The germline V gene has CDR1 SGHKS and CDR2 YYEKEE (reference sequence). CDR3 sequence (DNA): TGTGCCAGCTACGGGAAGGGTCACACCGGGGAGCTGTTTTTT. Protein sequence: CASYGKGHTGELFF.

This chain uses TRBV29-1 with TRBJ1-2; D is unclear. The CDR3 is made up of 12 amino acids. The germline V and J ends were trimmed by 3 bases and 2 bases, with 7 bases remaining between them. CDR1 and CDR2 (germline): SQVTM, ANQGSEA. The CDR3, as DNA: TGCAGCGTTGAGACGGGAAACTATGGCTACACCTTC. It codes for CSVETGNYGYTF.

This chain links TRBV11-2 with TRBJ1-5, with a possible D match to TRBD1 (5 bases). The CDR3 spans 15 residues. V lost 1 base to trimming and J lost 1 base, with 8 bases between them. CDR1 and CDR2 from the germline V gene are SGHAT and FQNNGV. The CDR3 region has the DNA TGTGCCAGCAGCTTAGGCAGGGCCAGCAATCAGCCCCAGCATTTT. Protein product: CASSLGRASNQPQHF.

This rearrangement joins TRBV7-3 to TRBJ2-1, with 7 bases matching TRBD1. This CDR3 contains 14 residues. V gave up 5 bases and J gave up 7 bases; unmatched junction bases: 8. Germline V lookup: CDR1 SGHTA, CDR2 FQGTGA. CDR3 in amino acids: CASSAEYRGNEQFF. The CDR3 DNA is TGTGCCAGCAGCGCAGAGTACAGGGGTAATGAGCAGTTCTTC. Complete variable domain (other parts from reference TRBV7-3 and TRBJ2-1): GAGVSQTPSNKVTEKGKYVELRCDPISGHTALYWYRQSLGQGPEFLIYFQGTGAADDSGLPNDRFFAVRPEGSVSTLKIQRTERGDSAVYLCASSAEYRGNEQFFGPGTRLTVL.

The count of this clone is one. This chain links TRBV6-1 with TRBJ2-2; D possibly corresponds to TRBD1 (6 bases). V gave up 6 bases and J gave up 6 bases, with 14 bases separating them. Germline V gives CDR1 MNHNS, CDR2 SASEGT. CDR3 length: 14 amino acids. For the CDR3, the DNA is TGTGCCAGCAGGACAGGTCCCACGCCCGGGGAGCTGTTTTTT. As protein: CASRTGPTPGELFF.

This clone was detected only once. The rearrangement links TRBV21-1 to TRBJ1-1. TRBV21-1 is reported as a pseudogene. The CDR3 extends over 11 amino acids. This CDR3 reads CASSKEGEAFF. The DNA of the CDR3 is TGTGCCAGCAGCAAAGAAGGTGAAGCTTTCTTT.

The chain employs TRBV21-1 and TRBJ2-6; the table gives TRBD1 as D, unverified against the DNA. TRBV21-1 is described as a pseudogene. The CDR3 covers 16 residues. The CDR3 here is CASSNPDRAGANVLTF. The DNA for the CDR3 is TGTGCCAGCAGCAATCCTGACAGGGCTGGGGCCAACGTCCTGACTTTC.

This clone was counted once. This chain links TRBV5-4 with TRBJ1-2; 7 bases match TRBD1. J was trimmed by 4 bases and V by 3 bases; bases with no gene match: 9. The V gene's germline CDR1 is SGHNT and CDR2 YYREEE (reference sequence). This CDR3 comprises 15 residues. The CDR3 DNA is TGTGCCAGCAGCTCTCAGGGGACAGAACCCTATGGCTACACCTTC. This gives the protein CASSSQGTEPYGYTF.

This sequence joins TRBV6-4 and TRBJ1-1; 7 positions agree with TRBD1. The CDR3 is made up of 13 amino acids. Germline assignment: CDR1 MRHNA and CDR2 SNTAGT. Trimming removed 6 bases from V and 6 bases from J; junction bases left unmatched: 7. The CDR3 loop is CASRTPRGPEAFF. For the CDR3, the DNA is TGTGCCAGCAGGACACCGAGGGGGCCTGAAGCTTTCTTT.

The chain combines TRBV7-6 with TRBJ1-4, with 8 bases lining up with TRBD1. Germline CDR1 SGHVS, CDR2 FNYEAQ. The trim removed 4 bases at V and 8 bases at J, leaving 6 bases unmatched. The CDR3 totals 14 residues. The CDR3 protein is CASSSGQGGEKLFF. The CDR3 DNA reads TGTGCCAGCAGCTCTGGACAGGGTGGAGAAAAACTGTTTTTT.

This rearrangement joins TRBV19 to TRBJ1-3; no clear D gene. V was clipped by 4 bases and J by 0 bases, with 10 bases between them. Germline V gives CDR1 LNHDA, CDR2 SQIVND (reference sequence). This CDR3 comprises 15 residues. This chain's CDR3 is CASSTYRLSGNTIYF. CDR3 coding DNA: TGTGCCAGTAGTACCTATAGACTCTCTGGAAACACCATATATTTT.

V usage is TRBV4-1 and J usage is TRBJ2-1; 8 positions match TRBD2. The germline V gene has CDR1 MGHRA and CDR2 YSYEKL. This CDR3 spans 14 amino acids. V lost 5 bases and J lost 11; bases outside the gene matches: 11. This CDR3 is CASSFERGTTKQFF. As DNA, the CDR3 is TGCGCCAGCAGCTTCGAGCGGGGGACCACGAAGCAGTTCTTC.

The V and J genes are TRBV18 and TRBJ1-6; D is unresolved. Germline V gene sequence: CDR1 KGHSH, CDR2 LQKENI. The CDR3 sequence is 14 residues long. Trimming took off 3 bases at V and 3 bases at J, with 6 bases between the two ends. CDR3 coding DNA: TGTGCCAGCTCACCGGGTGGCTATAATTCACCCCTCCACTTT. It yields the protein CASSPGGYNSPLHF.

J is TRBJ2-7 and V is TRBV30, with D possibly being TRBD2 (6 bases). The CDR3 has 13 amino acids. V lost 8 bases, J lost 3 bases, and 17 bases lay in between. Per the germline V gene, CDR1 is GTSNPN and CDR2 is SVGIG (reference sequence). Here the CDR3 reads CAAGRDSYYEQYF. The DNA of the CDR3 is TGTGCCGCCGGACGGGACTCCTACTACGAGCAGTACTTC.

The chain couples TRBV27 to TRBJ1-5; weak D call: TRBD1 (5 bases). The germline V gene encodes CDR1 MNHEY and CDR2 SMNVEV (reference sequence). This CDR3 spans 13 amino acids. DNA for the CDR3: TGTGCTACCGGGACGGTCAGCAATCAGCCCCAGCATTTT. It is translated as CATGTVSNQPQHF.

The chain links TRBV10-3 to TRBJ2-1; the match to TRBD2 covers 8 bases. The CDR3 consists of 16 residues. Per germline, CDR1 ENHRY and CDR2 SYGVKD. V was clipped by 3 bases and J by 1 base; unmatched bases: 5. This CDR3 is CAISEPGGQSYNEQFF. In DNA form, the CDR3 reads TGTGCCATCAGTGAACCGGGGGGGCAGTCCTACAATGAGCAGTTCTTC.

The chain couples TRBV5-5 to TRBJ2-7, with D possibly being TRBD1 (6 bases). Germline CDR1 reads SGHKS; CDR2 reads YYEKEE (reference sequence). Trimming stripped 4 bases from V and 0 bases from J, with 14 bases between. The CDR3 has 15 residues. CDR3 bases: TGTGCCAGCAGCAGTGCCCCAGGGGCCTCCTACGAGCAGTACTTC. Protein product: CASSSAPGASYEQYF.

The chain joins TRBV21-1 to TRBJ1-2. TRBV21-1 is marked as a pseudogene. This CDR3 contains 11 residues. The CDR3 sequence is CASSKPCGYTF. CDR3 in DNA: TGTGCCAGCAGCAAACCCTGTGGCTACACCTTC.

The gene calls are TRBV19 and TRBJ2-3; D could derive from TRBD1 or TRBD2 (5 bases each). This CDR3 spans 15 amino acids. The V end lost 7 bases, the J end lost 0 bases, and 14 bases lay between the germline ends. The germline V gene has CDR1 LNHDA and CDR2 SQIVND (reference sequence). DNA for the CDR3: TGTGCCAGTATTCGAGGGGCCGCTAGCACAGATACGCAGTATTTT. It is translated as CASIRGAASTDTQYF.

This chain uses TRBV10-3 with TRBJ2-1; the D is unclear. This CDR3 contains 13 residues. V shed 0 bases and J shed 5 bases, with 5 bases lying between them. In germline, CDR1 is ENHRY, CDR2 SYGVKD. CDR3 amino acids: CAISESADNEQFF. Here the CDR3 DNA reads TGTGCCATCAGTGAGTCGGCGGACAATGAGCAGTTCTTC.

The rearrangement links TRBV30 to TRBJ2-4, with a weak D call TRBD2 (5 bases). Germline V gives CDR1 GTSNPN, CDR2 SVGIG (reference sequence). The germline V and J ends were trimmed by 0 bases and 3 bases, with 12 bases remaining between them. CDR3 length: 15 residues. The CDR3, as DNA: TGTGCCTGGAGTGTAAGGACTTCGGGCAAAAACATTCAGTACTTC. Protein product: CAWSVRTSGKNIQYF.

This clone was detected only once. The chain is built from TRBV28 and TRBJ2-3; 7 nucleotides agree with TRBD1. V gave up 5 bases and J gave up 5 bases; unmatched junction bases: 10. The germline CDR1 and CDR2 sequences are MDHEN and SYDVKM. CDR3 length equals 15 residues. The CDR3 loop is CASSQGTGDGDTQYF. Written as DNA, the CDR3 is TGTGCCAGCAGTCAAGGTACAGGGGACGGAGATACGCAGTATTTT.